The 32 T cell receptor beta chains given below trace back to one sample, sequenced in a study of cytotoxic CD8 clonotypes in ibrutinib-treated CLL. The protocol was immunoSEQ multiplex PCR, while the TCRdb copy is restricted to in-frame clones and leaves out a portion. This table has some 300,000 clones, more than 65% appearing once. Specimen: PBMCs, collected before ibrutinib treatment. These receptors were obtained from a human donor with chronic lymphocytic leukemia.

The rearrangement links TRBV5-1 to TRBJ2-1; 7 bases line up with TRBD1. J gave up 3 bases and V 4 bases, and 10 bases lay outside the gene matches. The CDR3 runs to 16 residues. The germline V gene has CDR1 SGHRS and CDR2 YFSETQ. In DNA, the CDR3 is TGCGCCAGCAGCCGGATACCCGGGACAGACTACAATGAGCAGTTCTTC. Protein sequence: CASSRIPGTDYNEQFF.

This chain joins TRBV2 and TRBJ2-5; D is perhaps TRBD1 (7 bases). Per the germline V gene, CDR1 is SNHLY and CDR2 is FYNNEI. CDR3 length equals 15 residues. The ends were cut back, 6 bases at V and 3 bases at J, with 17 bases in the middle. The CDR3 DNA reads as TGTGCCAGCAGGGTCAGGGGGGCCTTAAAAGAGACCCAGTACTTC. It is translated as CASRVRGALKETQYF.

This clone came up a few times. V and J are TRBV9 and TRBJ2-7; a possible D gene is TRBD2 (5 bases). V lost 2 bases and J 3 bases, leaving 15 bases between the germline ends. CDR1 and CDR2 from the germline V gene are SGDLS and YYNGEE. CDR3 length: 15 residues. CDR3 residues: CASSVGLISDYEQYF. The CDR3 nucleotides are TGTGCCAGCAGCGTCGGACTTATCTCGGACTACGAGCAGTACTTC. The full variable domain, rest sourced from reference TRBV9 and TRBJ2-7, is DSGVTQTPKHLITATGQRVTLRCSPRSGDLSVYWYQQSLDQGLQFLIQYYNGEERAKGNILERFSAQQFPDLHSELNLSSLELGDSALYFCASSVGLISDYEQYFGPGTRLTVT.

The CDR3 is CASSEGLAETDTQYF. The CDR3 DNA sequence: TGTGCCAGCAGTGAAGGACTAGCGGAGACAGATACGCAGTATTTT. The rearrangement links TRBV2 to TRBJ2-3; 9 nucleotides align to TRBD2. The CDR3 covers 15 residues. V was pared by 1 base and J by 3 bases, with 2 bases of the junction left unmatched. CDR1 is SNHLY and CDR2 is FYNNEI in the germline V gene.

The chain has TRBV2 and TRBJ2-7; D not resolved. The CDR3 has 11 residues. The germline gives CDR1 SNHLY, CDR2 FYNNEI. Between the trimmed V and J ends, which lost 2 bases and 4 bases, there was a span of 3 bases. CDR3 in DNA: TGTGCCAGCAGTGAACATTACGAGCAGTACTTC. Encoded protein: CASSEHYEQYF.

The V call is TRBV27, the J call TRBJ2-5; possible D gene TRBD1, 7 bases. The CDR3 loop spans 16 amino acids. Per the germline V gene, CDR1 is MNHEY and CDR2 is SMNVEV (reference sequence). V lost 3 bases and J lost 0, with 14 bases in between. Here the CDR3 DNA reads TGTGCCAGCAGTTTCCGCGGGACAGCGTACCAAGAGACCCAGTACTTC. As protein: CASSFRGTAYQETQYF.

The chain combines TRBV4-2 with TRBJ1-3, with D perhaps matching TRBD1 (5 bases). Germline lookup yields CDR1 LGHNA and CDR2 YNFKEQ. This CDR3 has 18 residues. V lost 1 base and J 0 bases, leaving 16 bases between the germline ends. The CDR3 here is CASSQVGQGYVSGNTIYF. The CDR3 DNA follows: TGTGCCAGCAGCCAAGTGGGGCAGGGTTACGTCTCTGGAAACACCATATATTTT.

The J gene is TRBJ1-1, the V gene TRBV6-1; maybe TRBD1 (5 bases). Germline-derived CDR1 and CDR2 are MNHNS and SASEGT. V was pared by 0 bases and J by 5 bases, with 19 bases between. The CDR3 totals 17 residues. CDR3 coding DNA: TGTGCCAGCAGTGAAGCGCGCCTAGGGACGGCAGAGACTGAAGCTTTCTTT. It yields the protein CASSEARLGTAETEAFF.

This sequence joins TRBV18 and TRBJ1-4, with a tentative D call TRBD1 (6 bases). This CDR3 region has 14 residues. Germline V lookup: CDR1 KGHSH, CDR2 LQKENI. V lost 3 bases and J lost 7, with 12 bases in between. For the CDR3, the DNA is TGTGCCAGCTCACCCCAGGGGAGGACTGAAAAACTGTTTTTT. Its protein is CASSPQGRTEKLFF.

The chain couples TRBV4-3 to TRBJ2-1; a possible D gene is TRBD2 (7 bases). CDR1 is LGHNA and CDR2 is YSLEER in the germline V gene. The CDR3 is 19 amino acids. V was pared by 4 bases and J by 9 bases, with 31 bases between. The CDR3 protein is CASSPAFVQGRALGGEQFF. The CDR3 DNA reads as TGCGCCAGCAGCCCCGCCTTTGTTCAGGGGAGGGCTCTAGGAGGTGAGCAGTTCTTC.

The chain couples TRBV29-1 to TRBJ2-1; TRBD1 is a possible D gene (5 bases). The CDR3 runs 13 residues. CDR1 is SQVTM and CDR2 is ANQGSEA in the germline V gene. The V end lost 3 bases, the J end lost 9 bases, and 15 bases lay between the germline ends. In DNA form, the CDR3 reads TGCAGCGTTGACAGGGCCCCTCAAGGTGAGCAGTTCTTC. It is translated as CSVDRAPQGEQFF.

The chain links TRBV28 to TRBJ1-4, with TRBD1 matching 8 bases. The germline gives CDR1 MDHEN, CDR2 SYDVKM. V shed 5 bases and J 1 base; nucleotides not matched to a gene: 9. CDR3 size: 17 residues. In DNA, the CDR3 is TGTGCCAGCAGTACCATGCAGGGGGCGCGAACTAATGAAAAACTGTTTTTT. This gives the protein CASSTMQGARTNEKLFF.

V is TRBV7-6 and J is TRBJ1-2; no clear D gene. The germline V gene encodes CDR1 SGHVS and CDR2 FNYEAQ. The CDR3 sequence is 15 residues long. The V end was cut by 5 bases, the J end by 7 bases, with 20 bases between. The CDR3 spells CASSPGPLGSGGYTF. The CDR3 DNA sequence: TGTGCCAGCAGCCCCGGCCCACTTGGGTCAGGTGGCTACACCTTC. Supplemented by reference TRBV7-6 and TRBJ1-2, the full variable domain reads GAGVSQSPRYKVTKRGQDVALRCDPISGHVSLYWYRQALGQGPEFLTYFNYEAQQDKSGLPNDRFSAERPEGSISTLTIQRTEQRDSAMYRCASSPGPLGSGGYTFGSGTRLTVV.

This sequence joins TRBV7-2 and TRBJ1-5, with D possibly TRBD1 on 5 matching bases. This CDR3 is built from 15 residues. Germline assignment: CDR1 SGHTA and CDR2 FQGNSA. V was shortened by 1 base and J by 2 bases, with 9 bases between the two germline ends. The CDR3 is CASSLDGGGNQPQHF. The DNA for the CDR3 is TGTGCCAGCAGCTTAGACGGGGGAGGCAATCAGCCCCAGCATTTT.

This chain links TRBV6-6 with TRBJ2-3; TRBD1 aligns across 9 bases. V was clipped by 7 bases and J by 5 bases; unmatched bases: 7. CDR3 length: 14 residues. The germline V gene encodes CDR1 MNHNY and CDR2 SVGAGI (reference sequence). The CDR3 is CASKQQGAGDTQYF. CDR3 DNA sequence: TGTGCCAGCAAACAACAGGGGGCAGGAGATACGCAGTATTTT.

The rearrangement uses TRBV7-8 and TRBJ1-1; possibly TRBD1 for D (5 bases). V lost 3 bases and J 2 bases, leaving 19 bases between the germline ends. In germline, CDR1 is SGHVS, CDR2 FQNEAQ. This CDR3 is 17 amino acids long. This CDR3 is CASSLLRLPGLNTEAFF. Written as DNA, the CDR3 is TGTGCCAGCAGCTTGCTACGGCTTCCGGGACTAAACACTGAAGCTTTCTTT. The entire variable domain, with the rest obtained from reference TRBV7-8 and TRBJ1-1, is as follows: GAGVSQSPRYKVAKRGQDVALRCDPISGHVSLFWYQQALGQGPEFLTYFQNEAQLDKSGLPSDRFFAERPEGSVSTLKIQRTQQEDSAVYLCASSLLRLPGLNTEAFFGQGTRLTVV.

The rearrangement joins TRBV9 to TRBJ2-2; possible D gene TRBD2, 6 bases. The CDR3 covers 15 residues. In germline, CDR1 is SGDLS, CDR2 YYNGEE. V was pared by 1 base and J by 6 bases, with 13 bases between. CDR3 protein: CASSVYGRGAGELFF. CDR3 in DNA: TGTGCCAGCAGCGTATACGGGAGAGGGGCCGGGGAGCTGTTTTTT.

The chain is built from TRBV10-3 and TRBJ2-1; TRBD1 agrees at 9 bases. Germline V gene lookup returns CDR1 ENHRY and CDR2 SYGVKD. The CDR3 sequence is 14 residues long. The junction had 5 bases not matched to a gene; V was cut back by 7 bases and J by 4 bases. The CDR3 protein is CAIMRTGDYNEQFF. The DNA of the CDR3 is TGTGCCATCATGAGGACAGGGGATTACAATGAGCAGTTCTTC.

This chain connects TRBV27 to TRBJ2-1; TRBD1 aligns across 9 bases. Trimming cost V 4 bases and J 4 bases; bases outside gene matches: 8. CDR1 is MNHEY and CDR2 is SMNVEV in the germline V gene (reference sequence). The CDR3 runs to 16 residues. The CDR3 coding sequence is TGTGCCAGCAGTTCGCACGGACAGGGGAAGTACAATGAGCAGTTCTTC. Its protein is CASSSHGQGKYNEQFF.

This clone appeared a single time. The V gene is TRBV14, the J gene TRBJ1-5, with D tentatively TRBD1 (5 bases). This CDR3 region has 13 residues. V was cut by 0 bases and J by 6 bases, with 6 bases left in between. Germline assignment: CDR1 SGHDN and CDR2 FVKESK. The CDR3 coding sequence is TGTGCCAGCAGCCAAGAAAGGGGTCAGCCCCAGCATTTT. The encoded protein is CASSQERGQPQHF.

The rearrangement uses TRBV4-1 and TRBJ2-5; 8 bases are a match to TRBD2. The CDR3 is 16 amino acids. CDR1 and CDR2 (germline): MGHRA, YSYEKL. Losses at the gene ends were 1 base for V and 2 bases for J; bases not matched to a gene: 6. DNA of the CDR3: TGCGCCAGCAGCCAAGTCGGGACTAGACAGCAAGAGACCCAGTACTTC. This encodes CASSQVGTRQQETQYF.

The rearrangement links TRBV28 to TRBJ2-2, with 10 bases fitting TRBD2. The CDR3 spans 18 residues. J gave up 1 base and V 5 bases, and 10 bases lay outside the gene matches. In germline, CDR1 is MDHEN, CDR2 SYDVKM. The CDR3 loop is CASSAPSGSYMNTGELFF. The CDR3 DNA reads TGTGCCAGCAGTGCACCTAGCGGGAGTTATATGAACACCGGGGAGCTGTTTTTT.

V gene TRBV4-1 combines with J gene TRBJ2-3; D unresolved. The CDR3 consists of 17 residues. V was shortened by 0 bases and J by 0 bases, with 13 bases between the two germline ends. CDR1 and CDR2 (germline): MGHRA, YSYEKL. The CDR3 DNA is TGCGCCAGCAGCCAAGACTTTGGGCGGCCAAGCACAGATACGCAGTATTTT. Residues: CASSQDFGRPSTDTQYF.

V and J are TRBV27 and TRBJ1-1; no clear D. This CDR3 spans 13 amino acids. Trimming removed 0 bases from V and 4 bases from J, with 6 bases in between. Germline CDR1 is MNHEY and CDR2 is SMNVEV (reference sequence). The CDR3 DNA follows: TGTGCCAGCAGTTTATCGCCCATCACTGAAGCTTTCTTT. Residues: CASSLSPITEAFF.

This clone was counted many times. This sample also contains other DNA sequences that code for the same CDR3. This chain uses TRBV7-9 with TRBJ2-7; D ambiguous. The CDR3 spans 14 residues. The V gene lost 5 bases and the J gene lost 4 bases, with 15 bases spanning the gap. Germline assignment: CDR1 SEHNR and CDR2 FQNEAQ (reference sequence). This CDR3 is CASSQEYGPYEQYF. The CDR3 region has the DNA TGTGCCAGCAGCCAAGAATATGGACCTTACGAGCAGTACTTC.

This rearrangement joins TRBV9 to TRBJ2-2; 8 nucleotides align to TRBD2. V lost 4 bases to trimming and J lost 7 bases; unmatched junction nucleotides: 9. The CDR3 totals 15 residues. Germline CDR1 SGDLS, CDR2 YYNGEE. CDR3 amino acids: CASSPSGSHNGELFF. In DNA form, the CDR3 reads TGTGCCAGCAGCCCCAGCGGGAGTCACAACGGGGAGCTGTTTTTT.

The V gene is TRBV15, the J gene TRBJ2-7, with a tentative D call TRBD2 (6 bases). In germline, CDR1 is LNHNV, CDR2 YYDKDF (reference sequence). The CDR3 covers 16 residues. The ends were cut back, 1 base at V and 5 bases at J, with 18 bases in the middle. Written as DNA, the CDR3 is TGTGCCACCAGCAGAGGGGATAGCGGTCTCGGGAACGAGCAGTACTTC. Its translation is CATSRGDSGLGNEQYF.

This rearrangement joins TRBV6-1 to TRBJ2-7, with TRBD2 as a possible D gene (5 bases). The CDR3 loop spans 13 amino acids. V was pared by 5 bases and J by 2 bases, with 10 bases between. Looked up from germline, CDR1 is MNHNS and CDR2 is SASEGT. Here the CDR3 DNA reads TGTGCCAGCAGTTCGGGGAGACCCTACGAGCAGTACTTC. Translation: CASSSGRPYEQYF.

This rearrangement joins TRBV9 to TRBJ2-1, with 7 bases lining up with TRBD2. This CDR3 spans 14 amino acids. Losses at the gene ends were 0 bases for V and 4 bases for J; bases not matched to a gene: 1. Germline lookup yields CDR1 SGDLS and CDR2 YYNGEE. Here the CDR3 DNA reads TGTGCCAGCAGCGTAGCGGGACTATACAATGAGCAGTTCTTC. This translates into CASSVAGLYNEQFF.

This rearrangement joins TRBV5-6 to TRBJ2-5; 13 bases are shared with TRBD2. Unmatched junction bases numbered 7, after V lost 4 bases and J lost 4 bases. The CDR3 length is 16 residues. Germline CDR1 is SGHDT and CDR2 is YYEEEE. The CDR3 DNA follows: TGTGCCAGCAGCCCAGGACTAGCGGGAGTTGGAGAGACCCAGTACTTC. Its translation is CASSPGLAGVGETQYF.

The chain uses TRBV4-3 and TRBJ2-1, with 13 bases lining up with TRBD2. J was trimmed by 10 bases and V by 0 bases; bases with no gene match: 15. This CDR3 comprises 19 residues. CDR1 and CDR2 from the germline V gene are LGHNA and YSLEER. The CDR3 nucleotides read TGCGCCAGCAGCCAAGAGTTCAAACGAACTAGCGGGAGGGCAGGGGAGCAGTTCTTC. Residues: CASSQEFKRTSGRAGEQFF.

Remarks on this clone: The same CDR3 also results from other DNA sequences found in this sample. The chain joins TRBV27 to TRBJ2-2, with D unclear. Germline V lookup: CDR1 MNHEY, CDR2 SMNVEV (reference sequence). Trimming removed 3 bases from V and 1 base from J, with 0 bases in between. CDR3 length: 12 amino acids. CDR3 coding DNA: TGTGCCAGCAGTTTGAACACCGGGGAGCTGTTTTTT. Translated, it gives CASSLNTGELFF.